This passage covers 21 T cell receptor beta chains from one sample sequenced in a study of T cell repertoires in cytomegalovirus infection. A single record per CDR3 protein comes from TCRdb applying MiXCR to the reads. The sample consists of roughly 920,000 distinct CDR3 sequences, about 33% of them appearing once. Their antigen targets remain unknown. The specimen was cultured CD8+ T cells from PBMCs, collected from culture after CMV antigen stimulation. All receptors come from a human donor in good health (CMV status not recorded). Some clones in this sample may be carry-over from other donors' samples.

This clonotype has a count of ten or more. The chain couples TRBV7-6 to TRBJ2-1; D perhaps matches TRBD1 (5 bases). The CDR3 sequence is 14 residues long. The ends were cut back, 2 bases at V and 7 bases at J, with 12 bases in the middle. Germline V gene lookup returns CDR1 SGHVS and CDR2 FNYEAQ. The CDR3 is CASSLLQGRNEQFF. DNA for the CDR3: TGTGCCAGCAGCTTACTTCAGGGTCGGAATGAGCAGTTCTTC.

The chain couples TRBV4-1 to TRBJ2-1, with D possibly being TRBD2 (5 bases). The V end was cut by 4 bases, the J end by 15 bases, with 19 bases between. CDR1 MGHRA and CDR2 YSYEKL come from the germline V gene. CDR3 length equals 13 residues. The CDR3 reads CASSLSTAAGGFF. CDR3 sequence (DNA): TGCGCCAGCAGCCTGTCAACAGCGGCGGGCGGGTTCTTC.

This clonotype came up many times. The rearrangement links TRBV7-3 to TRBJ2-1, with 12 bases matching TRBD2. Per the germline V gene, CDR1 is SGHTA and CDR2 is FQGTGA. Germline trimming cut 4 bases from V and 5 bases from J; bases unmatched to any gene: 6. The length of the CDR3 is 16 residues. CDR3 in amino acids: CASSSWTSGENNEQFF. The CDR3 region has the DNA TGTGCCAGCAGCTCTTGGACTAGCGGGGAGAACAATGAGCAGTTCTTC.

The chain joins TRBV28 to TRBJ1-2; D is perhaps TRBD1 (5 bases). The CDR3 is 15 residues long. Germline V gives CDR1 MDHEN, CDR2 SYDVKM. Between the trimmed V and J ends, which lost 7 bases and 5 bases, there was a span of 20 bases. CDR3 region: CASNKGTLVYYGYTF. The DNA of the CDR3 is TGTGCCAGCAATAAAGGGACCTTAGTCTATTATGGCTACACCTTC.

The table lists this clonotype with a few counts. V usage is TRBV7-6 and J usage is TRBJ2-3, with TRBD2 matching over 12 bases. The V gene's germline CDR1 is SGHVS and CDR2 FNYEAQ. V shed 5 bases and J 4 bases; nucleotides not matched to a gene: 13. CDR3 size: 18 residues. The chain's CDR3 is CASSPRLAGERSPDTQYF. CDR3 nucleotide sequence: TGTGCCAGCAGCCCACGACTAGCGGGGGAGCGCAGTCCAGATACGCAGTATTTT.

This chain connects TRBV7-3 to TRBJ2-1, with TRBD1 identical over 9 bases. The germline gives CDR1 SGHTA, CDR2 FQGTGA. J lost 1 base, V lost 3 bases, and 7 bases had no gene match. The CDR3 has 17 amino acids. The CDR3 sequence: CASSFNRGHRSYNEQFF. As DNA, the CDR3 is TGTGCCAGCAGCTTTAACAGGGGGCATAGGTCCTACAATGAGCAGTTCTTC.

This clonotype was found once. The junction and the germline gene differ at one end; a read error may be behind it. The V gene is TRBV7-7, the J gene TRBJ2-5, with unresolved D. The germline V gene has CDR1 SSHAT and CDR2 FNYEAQ (reference sequence). The CDR3 loop spans 15 amino acids. As DNA, the CDR3 is TGTGCTAGCAGCCCGTACGTTGGGTCTGGAGAGACCCAGTACTTC. Its translation: CASSPYVGSGETQYF.

This clonotype was seen a handful of times. The J gene is TRBJ2-1, the V gene TRBV6-5, with D perhaps TRBD1 or TRBD2 (5 bases each). Trimming left V 2 bases short and J 9 bases short, with 8 bases between. This CDR3 has 12 residues. Germline loops: CDR1 MNHEY, CDR2 SVGAGI. CDR3: CASSYHGAEQFF. The CDR3 bases are TGTGCCAGCAGTTACCACGGGGCTGAGCAGTTCTTC.

This clonotype occurred many times. V usage is TRBV5-5 and J usage is TRBJ1-3; D possibly corresponds to TRBD1 (5 bases). Germline loops: CDR1 SGHKS, CDR2 YYEKEE (reference sequence). The CDR3 is made up of 16 amino acids. V was clipped by 4 bases and J by 0 bases, with 14 bases between them. CDR3 sequence: CASSQDTQSSGNTIYF. CDR3 bases: TGTGCCAGCAGCCAGGACACTCAGAGCTCTGGAAACACCATATATTTT.

The chain is built from TRBV20-1 and TRBJ1-1, with 10 bases that match TRBD1. The CDR3 contains 16 residues. Germline loops: CDR1 DFQATT, CDR2 SNEGSKA (reference sequence). The trim removed 5 bases at V and 4 bases at J, leaving 13 bases unmatched. The CDR3 region is CSAPGQGSTRGTEAFF. DNA of the CDR3: TGCAGTGCTCCGGGACAGGGGTCTACTCGGGGCACTGAAGCTTTCTTT.

The chain uses TRBV12-3 or TRBV12-4 and TRBJ2-5, with 8 bases that match TRBD2. With 3 bases clipped from V and 0 bases from J, the junction kept 6 bases outside the gene matches. The CDR3 contains 16 residues. CDR3: CASSLERGRYQETQYF. The CDR3 bases are TGTGCCAGCAGTTTGGAGCGGGGGCGCTACCAAGAGACCCAGTACTTC.

The CDR3 DNA follows: TGTGCCAGCAGTTACCTCAGGGATATGGGGCCAACTAATGAAAAACTGTTTTTT. Its protein is CASSYLRDMGPTNEKLFF. The chain joins TRBV6-6 to TRBJ1-4; a possible D gene is TRBD1 (5 bases). Deletions cut 2 bases from V and 0 bases from J, with 16 bases between. The CDR3 has 18 amino acids. The V gene's germline CDR1 is MNHNY and CDR2 SVGAGI (reference sequence).

The chain employs TRBV2 and TRBJ2-3; 10 bases fit TRBD2. The CDR3 loop spans 15 amino acids. Per the germline V gene, CDR1 is SNHLY and CDR2 is FYNNEI. Trimming took 4 bases from V and 4 from J; bases not matched to a gene: 5. The CDR3, as DNA: TGTGCCAGCAGTGCTAGCGGGGGTCCCCCAGATACGCAGTATTTT. Translation: CASSASGGPPDTQYF. Variable domain in full (rest from reference TRBV2 and TRBJ2-3): EPEVTQTPSHQVTQMGQEVILRCVPISNHLYFYWYRQILGQKVEFLVSFYNNEISEKSEIFDDQFSVERPDGSNFTLKIRSTKLEDSAMYFCASSASGGPPDTQYFGPGTRLTVL.

The chain recombines TRBV3-1 with TRBJ2-1; TRBD2 agrees at 16 bases. Germline loops: CDR1 LGHDT, CDR2 YNNKEL (reference sequence). There are 20 residues in the CDR3. Germline trimming cut 0 bases from V and 0 bases from J; bases unmatched to any gene: 5. Here the CDR3 reads CASSQDLGLAGGPSYNEQFF. CDR3 DNA: TGTGCCAGCAGCCAAGATTTGGGACTAGCGGGGGGGCCCTCCTACAATGAGCAGTTCTTC.

This chain uses TRBV5-4 with TRBJ2-2; D may be TRBD1 (5 bases). Trimming removed 4 bases at V and 2 bases at J, with 15 bases between. The CDR3 extends over 16 amino acids. CDR1 SGHNT and CDR2 YYREEE come from the germline V gene (reference sequence). CDR3 sequence (DNA): TGTGCCAGCAGCCTGGAAGGCAGGGTCAACACCGGGGAGCTGTTTTTT. Its protein is CASSLEGRVNTGELFF.

The genes are TRBV12-5 and TRBJ1-2, with 8 positions matching TRBD1. The CDR3 extends over 13 amino acids. Trimming removed 7 bases from V and 5 bases from J; junction bases left unmatched: 6. Germline V gives CDR1 LGHNT, CDR2 FRNRAP. In DNA form, the CDR3 reads TGTGCTAGTGATATGACAGGGGATTATGGCTACACCTTC. This translates into CASDMTGDYGYTF.

This clonotype was seen more than once but under ten times. The V gene is TRBV12-5, the J gene TRBJ1-1; no firm D call. CDR1 is LGHNT and CDR2 is FRNRAP in the germline V gene. Trimming removed 3 bases at V and 5 bases at J, with 19 bases between. The CDR3 runs 16 residues. CDR3 region: CASGFGADGWETEAFF. The CDR3 DNA reads as TGTGCTAGTGGTTTCGGTGCGGACGGCTGGGAGACTGAAGCTTTCTTT.

This clonotype was detected only a few times. The gene calls are TRBV27 and TRBJ1-6; no clear D gene. Germline loops: CDR1 MNHEY, CDR2 SMNVEV (reference sequence). The length of the CDR3 is 16 residues. V was cut by 0 bases and J by 10 bases, with 16 bases left in between. For the CDR3, the DNA is TGTGCCAGCAGTTTATCGGGTCTAGCAATGGGATCACCCCTCCACTTT. Translated: CASSLSGLAMGSPLHF.

The rearrangement uses TRBV19 and TRBJ1-5; a weak D match, TRBD1 (6 bases). Germline lookup yields CDR1 LNHDA and CDR2 SQIVND (reference sequence). This CDR3 spans 14 amino acids. V was pared by 6 bases and J by 4 bases, with 13 bases between. The CDR3 DNA reads TGTGCCAGTAGGGACAGTTCGGGGAATCAGCCCCAGCATTTT. This gives the protein CASRDSSGNQPQHF.

The rearrangement joins TRBV28 to TRBJ2-1, with 11 bases identical to TRBD2. CDR3 size: 17 residues. The germline V gene has CDR1 MDHEN and CDR2 SYDVKM. J gave up 6 bases and V 2 bases, and 9 bases lay outside the gene matches. CDR3 in amino acids: CASSLGLAGGAANEQFF. Here the CDR3 DNA reads TGTGCCAGCAGTTTAGGCCTAGCGGGGGGAGCCGCCAATGAGCAGTTCTTC.

The table lists this clonotype with a few counts. J is TRBJ1-2 and V is TRBV28, with 7 bases lining up with TRBD1. The length of the CDR3 is 14 residues. Germline CDR1 and CDR2: MDHEN and SYDVKM. V lost 5 bases and J lost 7; bases outside the gene matches: 10. The CDR3 DNA is TGTGCCAGCAGTAAACAGGGGATCGGCTCTGGCTACACCTTC. This translates into CASSKQGIGSGYTF.